The 24 T cell receptor beta chains reported below all come from one sample, sequenced in a study of cytomegalovirus exposure and HLA in healthy donors (dated by TCRdb to about 2017). The library was obtained by the immunoSEQ multiplex PCR assay. A mixture of 60 forward primers for TCR Vbeta segments and 13 reverse primers for TCR Jbeta segments was used in the multiplex PCR. In its TCRdb copy, this immuneACCESS table keeps in-frame sequences only and misses some clones. Where compared with another copy, unresolved V genes explain less than half of these, and the others have no known cause. The sample has about 170,000 clones on record, about 85% of them singletons. The top ten hold 1% of the sample. The sample consisted of PBMCs. All receptors derive from a boy aged 2-15 years in good health and CMV-seronegative.

This clone was seen a single time. The CDR3, as DNA: TGTGCCAGCATTAGCCCTGGACGGGGGAATCAGCCCCAGCATTTT. Protein: CASISPGRGNQPQHF. The genes are TRBV6-1 and TRBJ1-5; a possible D gene is TRBD1 (5 bases). The CDR3 has 15 amino acids. CDR1 is MNHNS, CDR2 SASEGT, per germline. V shed 7 bases and J shed 4 bases, with 17 bases lying between them.

This chain connects TRBV28 to TRBJ2-6, with a weak D call TRBD1 (6 bases). Trimming pared 8 bases from V and 0 bases from J, leaving 20 bases between. CDR1 MDHEN and CDR2 SYDVKM come from the germline V gene. The CDR3 runs to 18 residues. The CDR3 DNA sequence: TGTGCCAGCTCCTCCGTCCGACAGGTCCACTCTGGGGCCAACGTCCTGACTTTC. Protein sequence: CASSSVRQVHSGANVLTF.

The sample holds one count of this clone. This chain links TRBV28 with TRBJ2-7; D may be TRBD1 (7 bases). Germline loops: CDR1 MDHEN, CDR2 SYDVKM. The CDR3 has 16 amino acids. The V end lost 4 bases, the J end lost 3 bases, and 19 bases lay between the germline ends. The CDR3 here is CASSSQPQGGFYEQYV. CDR3 coding DNA: TGTGCCAGCAGTTCCCAGCCTCAGGGGGGATTCTACGAGCAGTACGTC.

This clone occurred a few times. In the same sample, other DNA sequences code for this CDR3. The V and J genes are TRBV15 and TRBJ1-5; D is undetermined. The length of the CDR3 is 14 residues. The germline V gene encodes CDR1 LNHNV and CDR2 YYDKDF (reference sequence). Trimming cost V 2 bases and J 0 bases, with 5 bases left between them. CDR3 residues: CATSRSNSNQPQHF. CDR3 DNA: TGTGCCACCAGCAGATCCAATAGCAATCAGCCCCAGCATTTT. The full variable domain, in which reference TRBV15 and TRBJ1-5 provide the parts outside the CDR3, is DAMVIQNPRYQVTQFGKPVTLSCSQTLNHNVMYWYQQKSSQAPKLLFHYYDKDFNNEADTPDNFQSRRPNTSFCFLDIRSPGLGDTAMYLCATSRSNSNQPQHFGDGTRLSIL.

This clone was observed a few times. V is TRBV28 and J is TRBJ2-5; tentatively, D is TRBD2 (6 bases). The CDR3 totals 15 residues. V was cut by 3 bases and J by 4 bases, with 15 bases left in between. The germline V gene has CDR1 MDHEN and CDR2 SYDVKM. In DNA, the CDR3 is TGTGCCAGCAGTTTGGGTGAAACAGCGGGAGAGACCCAGTACTTC. It encodes CASSLGETAGETQYF.

The J gene is TRBJ2-6, the V gene TRBV18, with a tentative D call TRBD2 (6 bases). This CDR3 is 17 amino acids long. Germline lookup yields CDR1 KGHSH and CDR2 LQKENI. V was shortened by 5 bases and J by 0 bases, with 14 bases between the two germline ends. The CDR3 spells CASSVYAGNSGANVLTF. CDR3 nucleotides: TGTGCCAGCTCAGTCTATGCGGGAAACTCTGGGGCCAACGTCCTGACTTTC.

This clone is a singleton in its sample. The chain uses TRBV6-5 and TRBJ2-2; TRBD1 might be the D (6 bases). Trimming cost V 3 bases and J 2 bases, with 10 bases left between them. The CDR3 totals 15 residues. CDR1 and CDR2 from the germline V gene are MNHEY and SVGAGI. CDR3 in amino acids: CASSYLGGNTGELFF. In DNA, the CDR3 is TGTGCCAGCAGTTATTTAGGGGGTAACACCGGGGAGCTGTTTTTT.

CDR3 loop: CSVGLGDGQPQHF. CDR3 DNA: TGCAGCGTTGGGTTGGGAGATGGGCAGCCCCAGCATTTT. The chain recombines TRBV29-1 with TRBJ1-5; D ambiguous. Germline assignment: CDR1 SQVTM and CDR2 ANQGSEA. The CDR3 is 13 amino acids. V dropped 4 bases and J dropped 7 bases, with 14 bases sitting between them. The full variable domain, rest sourced from reference TRBV29-1 and TRBJ1-5, is SAVISQKPSRDICQRGTSLTIQCQVDSQVTMMFWYRQQPGQSLTLIATANQGSEATYESGFVIDKFPISRPNLTFSTLTVSNMSPEDSSIYLCSVGLGDGQPQHFGDGTRLSIL.

As concerns this clone: The junction differs from germline at one of its ends, possibly a read error. V gene TRBV19 combines with J gene TRBJ2-6; 10 nucleotides align to TRBD1. The CDR3 length is 19 residues. Per the germline V gene, CDR1 is LNHDA and CDR2 is SQIVND (reference sequence). This chain's CDR3 is CASSPDRTGGLSRANVLTF. The CDR3 bases are TGTGCCAGTAGTCCCGACCGGACAGGGGGGCTCTCTAGGGCCAACGTCCTGACTTTC.

V usage is TRBV7-4 and J usage is TRBJ1-2; 7 bases are a match to TRBD1. V trimming: 4 bases; J trimming: 4 bases; junction bases outside the gene matches: 9. Per the germline V gene, CDR1 is SGHVT and CDR2 is SQSDAQ. The CDR3 sequence is 15 residues long. CDR3 residues: CASSSQGPGSYGYTF. DNA for the CDR3: TGTGCCAGCAGCTCACAGGGGCCGGGGTCCTATGGCTACACCTTC.

The genes are TRBV2 and TRBJ1-4, with TRBD1 matching 9 bases. CDR1 is SNHLY, CDR2 FYNNEI, per germline. The CDR3 loop spans 14 amino acids. The trim removed 6 bases at V and 8 bases at J, leaving 7 bases unmatched. CDR3 DNA sequence: TGTGCCAGCAGCGAGGACAGGGGAGGAGAAAAACTGTTTTTT. It encodes CASSEDRGGEKLFF.

The chain combines TRBV7-8 with TRBJ1-6, with D maybe TRBD1 (5 bases). CDR1 and CDR2 (germline): SGHVS, FQNEAQ. V lost 2 bases and J lost 8, with 10 bases in between. This CDR3 has 14 residues. The CDR3 is CASSLSAGYSPLHF. DNA for the CDR3: TGTGCCAGCAGCTTATCCGCAGGGTATTCACCCCTCCACTTT.

The chain couples TRBV28 to TRBJ1-2; TRBD1 might be the D (6 bases). The CDR3 totals 14 residues. The ends were cut back, 4 bases at V and 5 bases at J, with 14 bases in the middle. Germline CDR1 reads MDHEN; CDR2 reads SYDVKM. CDR3 in DNA: TGTGCCAGCAGTTCCCACCCACAGGGATATGGCTACACCTTC. This encodes CASSSHPQGYGYTF.

This rearrangement joins TRBV10-3 to TRBJ1-1; 8 bases match TRBD1. Germline values: CDR1 ENHRY, CDR2 SYGVKD. V was clipped by 4 bases and J by 5 bases; unmatched bases: 3. The CDR3 has 13 amino acids. CDR3 protein: CAISGQGRTEAFF. CDR3 coding DNA: TGTGCCATCAGTGGACAGGGGAGGACTGAAGCTTTCTTT.

CDR3 residues: CSATRRGDGTEAFF. Here the CDR3 DNA reads TGCAGCGCGACCCGTCGGGGGGATGGCACTGAAGCTTTCTTT. The chain is built from TRBV29-1 and TRBJ1-1; D possibly corresponds to TRBD1 (5 bases). Per the germline V gene, CDR1 is SQVTM and CDR2 is ANQGSEA. V was pared by 7 bases and J by 4 bases, with 19 bases between. CDR3 length: 14 amino acids.

This clone has only one observation. The J gene is TRBJ2-1, the V gene TRBV7-6; 11 nucleotides match TRBD2. Germline V gene sequence: CDR1 SGHVS, CDR2 FNYEAQ. This CDR3 is built from 16 residues. V lost 6 bases and J lost 3; bases outside the gene matches: 7. CDR3 DNA sequence: TGTGCCAGCAGACCATATAGCGGGGGGGGCTACAATGAGCAGTTCTTC. Translation gives CASRPYSGGGYNEQFF.

The chain is built from TRBV28 and TRBJ2-5, with a tentative D call TRBD2 (6 bases). The germline V and J ends were trimmed by 1 base and 7 bases, with 19 bases remaining between them. Germline CDR1 MDHEN, CDR2 SYDVKM. This CDR3 spans 16 amino acids. The CDR3 nucleotides are TGTGCCAGCAGTTTATTTGCGGGATCTAGAATGGGGACCCAGTACTTC. As protein: CASSLFAGSRMGTQYF.

The chain employs TRBV14 and TRBJ1-2; 10 bases match TRBD1. The CDR3 totals 14 residues. CDR1 and CDR2 (germline): SGHDN, FVKESK. With V trimmed by 5 bases and J by 6 bases, 6 bases remained unmatched. The CDR3 DNA sequence: TGTGCCAGCAGCGGGCGGACAGGGGGGGATGGCTACACCTTC. It is translated as CASSGRTGGDGYTF.

The chain carries TRBV7-9 and TRBJ2-3, with TRBD2 matching 14 bases. The CDR3 totals 18 residues. Germline values: CDR1 SEHNR, CDR2 FQNEAQ (reference sequence). Trimming cost V 4 bases and J 3 bases; bases outside gene matches: 9. CDR3 in amino acids: CASSYGLAGGSTTDTQYF. In nucleotides, the CDR3 is TGTGCCAGCAGCTACGGACTAGCGGGGGGCTCAACTACAGATACGCAGTATTTT.

J is TRBJ2-1 and V is TRBV28, with TRBD2 identical over 14 bases. This CDR3 has 21 residues. Trimming took 6 bases from V and 7 from J; bases not matched to a gene: 23. Germline values: CDR1 MDHEN, CDR2 SYDVKM. The CDR3 DNA follows: TGTGCCAGCAGCCCCGCCCCGGACAGGGAGGGACTAGCGGGAGCCTTGAATGAGCAGTTCTTC. The encoded protein is CASSPAPDREGLAGALNEQFF.

The sample holds one count of this clone. The chain uses TRBV29-1 and TRBJ1-1, with TRBD1 identical over 10 bases. The CDR3 totals 14 residues. With 7 bases clipped from V and 1 base from J, the junction kept 6 bases outside the gene matches. The germline CDR1 and CDR2 sequences are SQVTM and ANQGSEA. The CDR3 region is CSAGTGVENTEAFF. The CDR3 coding sequence is TGCAGCGCCGGGACAGGGGTGGAGAACACTGAAGCTTTCTTT.

The chain uses TRBV9 and TRBJ2-3, with TRBD1 matching 8 bases. Germline CDR1 SGDLS, CDR2 YYNGEE. The V segment lost 0 bases and the J segment 2 bases; nucleotides outside the gene matches: 5. There are 16 residues in the CDR3. CDR3 amino acids: CASSVVGQGYTDTQYF. The CDR3 nucleotides read TGTGCCAGCAGCGTAGTCGGACAGGGATACACAGATACGCAGTATTTT.

This chain connects TRBV5-1 to TRBJ2-7; D unresolved. This CDR3 region has 17 residues. With 4 bases removed from V and 2 bases from J, the gap between germline ends came to 22 bases. Germline CDR1 and CDR2: SGHRS and YFSETQ. The CDR3 DNA follows: TGCGCCAGCAGCCGAAGCCTCCTAGGCGGCGGAGCCTACGAGCAGTACTTC. Protein: CASSRSLLGGGAYEQYF.

This chain links TRBV2 with TRBJ1-2; TRBD1 aligns across 7 bases. CDR1 is SNHLY, CDR2 FYNNEI, per germline. V trimming: 4 bases; J trimming: 6 bases; junction bases outside the gene matches: 5. This CDR3 contains 13 residues. CDR3 amino acids: CASSGAGGNGYTF. In nucleotides, the CDR3 is TGTGCCAGCAGTGGTGCAGGGGGAAATGGCTACACCTTC. The variable domain in full, with the rest retrieved from reference TRBV2 and TRBJ1-2, is EPEVTQTPSHQVTQMGQEVILRCVPISNHLYFYWYRQILGQKVEFLVSFYNNEISEKSEIFDDQFSVERPDGSNFTLKIRSTKLEDSAMYFCASSGAGGNGYTFGSGTRLTVV.